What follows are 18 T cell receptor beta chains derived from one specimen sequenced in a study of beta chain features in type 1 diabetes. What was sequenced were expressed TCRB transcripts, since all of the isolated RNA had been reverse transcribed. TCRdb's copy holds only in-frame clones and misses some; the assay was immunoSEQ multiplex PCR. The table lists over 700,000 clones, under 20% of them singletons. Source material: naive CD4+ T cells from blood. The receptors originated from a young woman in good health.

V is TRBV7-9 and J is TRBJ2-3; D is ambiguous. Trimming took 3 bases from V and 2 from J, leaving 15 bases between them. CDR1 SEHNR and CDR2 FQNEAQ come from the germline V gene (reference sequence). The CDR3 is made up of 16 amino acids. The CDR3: CASSFWRGPDTDTQYF. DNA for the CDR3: TGTGCCAGCAGCTTTTGGAGAGGCCCGGACACAGATACGCAGTATTTT.

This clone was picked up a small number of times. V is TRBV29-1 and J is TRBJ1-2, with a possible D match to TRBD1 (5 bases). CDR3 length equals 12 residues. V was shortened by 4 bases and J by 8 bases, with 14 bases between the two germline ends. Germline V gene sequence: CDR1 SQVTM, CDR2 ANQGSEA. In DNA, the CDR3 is TGCAGCGTTGGGCAACAGGCGATCGGCTACACCTTC. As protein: CSVGQQAIGYTF.

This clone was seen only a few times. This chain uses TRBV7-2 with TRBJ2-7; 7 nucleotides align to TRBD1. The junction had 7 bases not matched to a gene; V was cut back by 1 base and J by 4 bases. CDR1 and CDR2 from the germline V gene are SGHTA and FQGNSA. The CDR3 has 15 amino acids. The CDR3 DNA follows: TGTGCCAGCAGCTTAGGACAGGGTGGAAGGTACGAGCAGTACTTC. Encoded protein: CASSLGQGGRYEQYF. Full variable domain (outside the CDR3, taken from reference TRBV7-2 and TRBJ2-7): GAGVSQSPSNKVTEKGKDVELRCDPISGHTALYWYRQSLGQGLEFLIYFQGNSAPDKSGLPSDRFSAERTGGSVSTLTIQRTQQEDSAVYLCASSLGQGGRYEQYFGPGTRLTVT.

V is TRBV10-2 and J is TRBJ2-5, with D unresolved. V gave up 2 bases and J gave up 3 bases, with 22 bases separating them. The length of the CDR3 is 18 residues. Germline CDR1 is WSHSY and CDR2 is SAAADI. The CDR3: CASSEIFFGSNIKETQYF. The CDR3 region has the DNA TGCGCCAGCAGTGAGATTTTTTTCGGCAGTAATATTAAAGAGACCCAGTACTTC.

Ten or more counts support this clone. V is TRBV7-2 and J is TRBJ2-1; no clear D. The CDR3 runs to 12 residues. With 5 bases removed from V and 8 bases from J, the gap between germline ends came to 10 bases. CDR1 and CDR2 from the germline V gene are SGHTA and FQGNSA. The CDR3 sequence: CASSPRRDEQFF. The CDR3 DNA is TGTGCCAGCAGCCCTCGTCGGGATGAGCAGTTCTTC.

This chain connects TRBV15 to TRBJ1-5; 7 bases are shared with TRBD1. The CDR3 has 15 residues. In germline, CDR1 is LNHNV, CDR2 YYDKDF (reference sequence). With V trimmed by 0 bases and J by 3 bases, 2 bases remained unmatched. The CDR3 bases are TGTGCCACCAGCAGAGAGACAGGGATCAATCAGCCCCAGCATTTT. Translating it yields CATSRETGINQPQHF.

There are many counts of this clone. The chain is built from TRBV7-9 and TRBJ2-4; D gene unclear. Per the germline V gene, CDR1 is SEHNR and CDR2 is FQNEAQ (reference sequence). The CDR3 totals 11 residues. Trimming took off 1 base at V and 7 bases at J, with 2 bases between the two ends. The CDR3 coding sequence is TGTGCCAGCAGCTTAGGCAACATTCAGTACTTC. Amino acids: CASSLGNIQYF.

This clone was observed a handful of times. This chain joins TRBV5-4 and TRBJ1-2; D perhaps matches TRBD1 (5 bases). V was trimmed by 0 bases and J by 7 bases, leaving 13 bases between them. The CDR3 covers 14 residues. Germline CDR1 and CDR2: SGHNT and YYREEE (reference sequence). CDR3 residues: CASSLVGTRRGYTF. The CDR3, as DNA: TGTGCCAGCAGCTTGGTCGGGACTCGGCGTGGCTACACCTTC.

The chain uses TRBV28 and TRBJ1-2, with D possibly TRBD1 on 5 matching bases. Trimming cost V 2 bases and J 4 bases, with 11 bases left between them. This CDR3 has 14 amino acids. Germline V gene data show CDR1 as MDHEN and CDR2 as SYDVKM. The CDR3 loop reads CASSLHPTVYGYTF. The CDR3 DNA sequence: TGTGCCAGCAGTTTACACCCGACAGTCTATGGCTACACCTTC.

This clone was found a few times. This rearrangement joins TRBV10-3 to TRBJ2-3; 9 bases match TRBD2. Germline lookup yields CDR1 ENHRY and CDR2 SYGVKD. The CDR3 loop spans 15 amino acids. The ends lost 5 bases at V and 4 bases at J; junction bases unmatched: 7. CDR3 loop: CAISSLAGAPDTQYF. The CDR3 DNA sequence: TGTGCCATCAGTTCCTTAGCGGGAGCCCCAGATACGCAGTATTTT.

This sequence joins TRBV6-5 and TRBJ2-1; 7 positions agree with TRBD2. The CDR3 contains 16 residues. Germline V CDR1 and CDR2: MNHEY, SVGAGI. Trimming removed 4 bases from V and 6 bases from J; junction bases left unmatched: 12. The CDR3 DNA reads TGTGCCAGCAGTTCCCGTTTGCGCGGGAGACGCAATGAGCAGTTCTTC. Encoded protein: CASSSRLRGRRNEQFF.

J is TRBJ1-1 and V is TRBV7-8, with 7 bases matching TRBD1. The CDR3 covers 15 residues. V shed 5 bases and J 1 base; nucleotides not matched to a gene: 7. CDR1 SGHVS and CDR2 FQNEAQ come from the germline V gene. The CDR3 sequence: CASSPETGRNTEAFF. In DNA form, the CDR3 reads TGTGCCAGCAGCCCGGAGACAGGGAGGAACACTGAAGCTTTCTTT.

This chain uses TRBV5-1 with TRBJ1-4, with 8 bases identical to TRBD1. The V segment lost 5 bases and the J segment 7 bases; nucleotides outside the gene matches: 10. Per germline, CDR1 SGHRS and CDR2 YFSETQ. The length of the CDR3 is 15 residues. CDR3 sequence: CASSSSGGAVEKLFF. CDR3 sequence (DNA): TGCGCCAGCAGTTCATCAGGGGGCGCAGTTGAAAAACTGTTTTTT. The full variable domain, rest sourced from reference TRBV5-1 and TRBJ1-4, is KAGVTQTPRYLIKTRGQQVTLSCSPISGHRSVSWYQQTPGQGLQFLFEYFSETQRNKGNFPGRFSGRQFSNSRSEMNVSTLELGDSALYLCASSSSGGAVEKLFFGSGTQLSVL.

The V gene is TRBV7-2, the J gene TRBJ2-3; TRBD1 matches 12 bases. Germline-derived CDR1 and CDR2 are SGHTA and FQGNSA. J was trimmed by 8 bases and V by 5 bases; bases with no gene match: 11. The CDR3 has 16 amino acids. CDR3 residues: CASSATGTGGSGTQYF. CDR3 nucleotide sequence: TGTGCCAGCAGCGCAACCGGGACAGGGGGCAGCGGTACGCAGTATTTT. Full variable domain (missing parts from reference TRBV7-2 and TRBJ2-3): GAGVSQSPSNKVTEKGKDVELRCDPISGHTALYWYRQSLGQGLEFLIYFQGNSAPDKSGLPSDRFSAERTGGSVSTLTIQRTQQEDSAVYLCASSATGTGGSGTQYFGPGTRLTVL.

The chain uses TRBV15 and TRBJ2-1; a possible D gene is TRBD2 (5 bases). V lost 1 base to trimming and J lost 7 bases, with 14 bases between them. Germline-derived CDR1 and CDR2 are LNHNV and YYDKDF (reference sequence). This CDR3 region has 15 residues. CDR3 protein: CATSRGRGSKNEQFF. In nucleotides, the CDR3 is TGTGCCACCAGCAGAGGTCGGGGTAGTAAAAATGAGCAGTTCTTC.

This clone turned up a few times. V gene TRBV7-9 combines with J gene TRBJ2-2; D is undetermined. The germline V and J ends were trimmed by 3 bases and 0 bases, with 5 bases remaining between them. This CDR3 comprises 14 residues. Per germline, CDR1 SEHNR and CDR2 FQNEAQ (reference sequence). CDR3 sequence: CASSLRTNTGELFF. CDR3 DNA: TGTGCCAGCAGCTTGCGTACGAACACCGGGGAGCTGTTTTTT.

Written as DNA, the CDR3 is TGTGCCAGCAGCTTCCAAACAGGAAAGTGGGAGCAGTACTTC. Its translation: CASSFQTGKWEQYF. V and J are TRBV7-9 and TRBJ2-7; D is perhaps TRBD1 (5 bases). The germline V gene has CDR1 SEHNR and CDR2 FQNEAQ (reference sequence). This CDR3 spans 14 amino acids. V was clipped by 3 bases and J by 7 bases, with 16 bases between them.

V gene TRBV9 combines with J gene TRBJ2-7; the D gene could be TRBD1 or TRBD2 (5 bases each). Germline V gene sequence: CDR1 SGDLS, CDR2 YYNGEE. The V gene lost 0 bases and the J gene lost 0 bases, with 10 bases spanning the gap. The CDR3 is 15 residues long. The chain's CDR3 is CASSVGGTNSYEQYF. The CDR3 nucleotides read TGTGCCAGCAGCGTAGGAGGGACCAACTCCTACGAGCAGTACTTC.